A single sample gave rise to the 23 T cell receptor beta chains below, sequenced in a study of monozygotic twins with inflammatory bowel disease. TCRdb re-called the 5' RACE reads and gives one entry per CDR3 protein, without DNA. The sample shows fewer than 550,000 distinct CDR3 sequences, and 2.4% sits with its ten largest clones. Sequenced: blood. All receptors derive from a human donor with ulcerative colitis or Crohn's disease, or a healthy co-twin of an affected twin (not recorded which).

The CDR3 region is CASSQGTGSGPQHF. V is TRBV4-1 and J is TRBJ1-5. Germline CDR1 is MGHRA and CDR2 is YSYEKL. This CDR3 spans 14 amino acids.

V is TRBV12-3 or TRBV12-4 and J is TRBJ2-2. The CDR3 has 14 residues. This CDR3 is CASIMTTNTGELFF.

The chain recombines TRBV12-3 or TRBV12-4 with TRBJ1-6; TCRdb indicates TRBD1, and absent DNA this call remains unverified. The CDR3 is 18 amino acids. The CDR3 region is CARKMTGSVLSHNSPLHF.

V and J are TRBV6-1 and TRBJ1-1. The CDR3 extends over 15 amino acids. Per germline, CDR1 MNHNS and CDR2 SASEGT. The CDR3 loop reads CASTLTGIPATEAFF.

The chain combines TRBV7-2 with TRBJ2-1; the TCRdb call, TRBD1, lacks DNA for checking. The CDR3 spans 12 residues. Germline CDR1 is SGHTA and CDR2 is FQGNSA. The CDR3 sequence: CASSERGNEQFF.

The chain employs TRBV29-1 and TRBJ2-1; checking the TCRdb D call of TRBD1 is not possible without DNA. In germline, CDR1 is SQVTM, CDR2 ANQGSEA. The CDR3 has 11 amino acids. CDR3: CSVLGQGEQFF.

This chain joins TRBV4-2 and TRBJ2-1. Per the germline V gene, CDR1 is LGHNA and CDR2 is YNFKEQ. This CDR3 is built from 15 residues. CDR3 loop: CASSQVGSGYNEQFF.

J is TRBJ2-3 and V is TRBV5-1. The CDR3 totals 15 residues. Germline values: CDR1 SGHRS, CDR2 YFSETQ. The CDR3: CVSSFLGASTDTQYF.

This chain links TRBV5-5 with TRBJ2-7; TCRdb indicates TRBD1, and absent DNA this call remains unverified. The V gene's germline CDR1 is SGHKS and CDR2 YYEKEE (reference sequence). The CDR3 has 15 residues. The CDR3 here is CASSFFQGVEYEQYF.

The chain combines TRBV5-1 with TRBJ2-2. The CDR3 totals 15 residues. Germline lookup yields CDR1 SGHRS and CDR2 YFSETQ. The CDR3 is CASSLAQTGTGELFF.

The chain uses TRBV27 and TRBJ2-2; no DNA is available, so the TRBD2 call from TCRdb remains unchecked. CDR1 is MNHEY and CDR2 is SMNVEV in the germline V gene (reference sequence). The CDR3 runs to 19 residues. The chain's CDR3 is CASSSPTSGGAFGAGELFF.

J is TRBJ2-5 and V is TRBV28; TCRdb's assignment of TRBD1 cannot be checked, as there is no DNA. CDR1 is MDHEN, CDR2 SYDVKM, per germline. There are 19 residues in the CDR3. The CDR3 protein is CASSPVPAWDTLREETQYF.

This sequence joins TRBV9 and TRBJ2-1; the TRBD2 assignment by TCRdb is unverifiable without DNA. The germline V gene has CDR1 SGDLS and CDR2 YYNGEE. The CDR3 spans 15 residues. The CDR3 reads CASSAWTSGSHEQFF.

The J gene is TRBJ2-2, the V gene TRBV7-3; no DNA is available, so the TRBD1 call from TCRdb remains unchecked. Per the germline V gene, CDR1 is SGHTA and CDR2 is FQGTGA. The CDR3 spans 15 residues. The CDR3 spells CASSSDSRDTGELFF.

This chain uses TRBV14 with TRBJ2-2; as DNA is missing, the TRBD1 call by TCRdb cannot be tested. CDR1 and CDR2 from the germline V gene are SGHDN and FVKESK. The CDR3 runs to 14 residues. CDR3 region: CASSITGATGELFF.

V gene TRBV7-9 combines with J gene TRBJ2-3; as DNA is missing, the TRBD1 call by TCRdb cannot be tested. The germline gives CDR1 SEHNR, CDR2 FQNEAQ (reference sequence). This CDR3 region has 14 residues. The chain's CDR3 is CASSLDGPVATQYF.

The rearrangement joins TRBV6-1 to TRBJ1-2. The CDR3 consists of 15 residues. Per germline, CDR1 MNHNS and CDR2 SASEGT. The CDR3 loop reads CASSEAPMGFAGYTF.

The V call is TRBV4-1, the J call TRBJ2-3; the D call from TCRdb, TRBD1, cannot be confirmed without DNA. The V gene's germline CDR1 is MGHRA and CDR2 YSYEKL. The CDR3 is 15 residues long. The CDR3: CASSPRDSEKDTQYF.

The chain employs TRBV12-5 and TRBJ2-7. Looked up from germline, CDR1 is LGHNT and CDR2 is FRNRAP. The CDR3 is made up of 12 amino acids. CDR3 amino acids: CASGPQFHEQYF.

This chain uses TRBV29-1 with TRBJ2-3; TCRdb selects TRBD1, and the lack of DNA leaves this call unchecked. CDR1 is SQVTM, CDR2 ANQGSEA, per germline. The CDR3 runs to 14 residues. The CDR3 spells CSVVPFRGADTQYF.

The chain uses TRBV5-1 and TRBJ2-1; the D gene TCRdb calls, TRBD2, cannot be checked with no DNA. Looked up from germline, CDR1 is SGHRS and CDR2 is YFSETQ. CDR3 length equals 15 residues. The CDR3 sequence is CASSLEAGGANEQFF. The whole variable domain, filled in from reference TRBV5-1 and TRBJ2-1, reads KAGVTQTPRYLIKTRGQQVTLSCSPISGHRSVSWYQQTPGQGLQFLFEYFSETQRNKGNFPGRFSGRQFSNSRSEMNVSTLELGDSALYLCASSLEAGGANEQFFGPGTRLTVL.

The chain links TRBV27 to TRBJ1-5; TCRdb calls TRBD1, which cannot be checked without DNA. Per germline, CDR1 MNHEY and CDR2 SMNVEV (reference sequence). The CDR3 covers 16 residues. The CDR3 sequence: CASSLGTGRGNQPQHF.

The CDR3 sequence is CASSLAARWGGELFF. The chain employs TRBV7-2 and TRBJ2-2; TCRdb designates TRBD1, a call that cannot be tested without DNA. CDR1 is SGHTA, CDR2 FQGNSA, per germline. The CDR3 runs 15 residues.